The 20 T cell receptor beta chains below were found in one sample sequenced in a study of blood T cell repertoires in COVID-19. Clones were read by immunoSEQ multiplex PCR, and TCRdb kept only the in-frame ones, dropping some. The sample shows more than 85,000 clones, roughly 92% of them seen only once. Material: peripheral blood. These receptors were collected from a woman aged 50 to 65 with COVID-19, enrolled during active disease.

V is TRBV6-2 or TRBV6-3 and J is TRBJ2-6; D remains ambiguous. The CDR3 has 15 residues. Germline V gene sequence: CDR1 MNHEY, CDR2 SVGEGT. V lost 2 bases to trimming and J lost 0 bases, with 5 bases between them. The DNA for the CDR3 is TGTGCCAGCAGTTACGCGCGCTCTGGGGCCAACGTCCTGACTTTC. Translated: CASSYARSGANVLTF.

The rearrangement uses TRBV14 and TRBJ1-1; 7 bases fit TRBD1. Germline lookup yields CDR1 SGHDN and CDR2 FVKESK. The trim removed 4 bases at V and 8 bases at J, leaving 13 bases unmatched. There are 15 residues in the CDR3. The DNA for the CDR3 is TGTGCCAGCAGCCCAACAGGGGTCCGAGATGCGGAAGCTTTCTTT. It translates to CASSPTGVRDAEAFF.

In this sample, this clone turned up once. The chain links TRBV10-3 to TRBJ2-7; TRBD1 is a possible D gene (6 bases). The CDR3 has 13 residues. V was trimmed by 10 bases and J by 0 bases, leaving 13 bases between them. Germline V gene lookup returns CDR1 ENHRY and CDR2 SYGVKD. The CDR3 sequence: CATKGDGSYEQYF. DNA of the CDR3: TGTGCCACCAAGGGGGATGGCTCCTACGAGCAGTACTTC.

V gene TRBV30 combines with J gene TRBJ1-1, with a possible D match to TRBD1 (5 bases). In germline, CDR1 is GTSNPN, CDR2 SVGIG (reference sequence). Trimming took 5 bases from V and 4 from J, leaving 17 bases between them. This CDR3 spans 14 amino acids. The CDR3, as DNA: TGTGCCTGGTTCAACCCGGGGGGGGGCACTGAAGCTTTCTTT. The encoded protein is CAWFNPGGGTEAFF.

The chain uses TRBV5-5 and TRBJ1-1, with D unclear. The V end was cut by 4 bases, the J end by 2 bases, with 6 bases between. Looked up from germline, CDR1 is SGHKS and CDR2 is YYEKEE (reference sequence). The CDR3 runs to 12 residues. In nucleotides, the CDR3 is TGTGCCAGCAGCCGTTCTAACACTGAAGCTTTCTTT. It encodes CASSRSNTEAFF.

CDR3 in amino acids: CASSESGGRSEKLFF. CDR3 DNA sequence: TGCGCCAGCAGTGAGTCGGGGGGACGGAGCGAAAAACTGTTTTTT. This chain links TRBV10-1 with TRBJ1-4; tentatively, D is TRBD1 (5 bases). Germline V gene data show CDR1 as WNHNN and CDR2 as SYGVQD (reference sequence). Trimming took 0 bases from V and 8 from J, leaving 13 bases between them. The CDR3 totals 15 residues.

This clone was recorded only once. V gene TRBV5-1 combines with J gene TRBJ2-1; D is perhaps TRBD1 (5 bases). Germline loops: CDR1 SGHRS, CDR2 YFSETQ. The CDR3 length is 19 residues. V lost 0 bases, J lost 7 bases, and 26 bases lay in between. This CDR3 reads CASSLGSVGPGILGNEQFF. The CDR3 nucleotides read TGCGCCAGCAGCTTGGGATCTGTGGGGCCAGGAATCTTAGGGAATGAGCAGTTCTTC.

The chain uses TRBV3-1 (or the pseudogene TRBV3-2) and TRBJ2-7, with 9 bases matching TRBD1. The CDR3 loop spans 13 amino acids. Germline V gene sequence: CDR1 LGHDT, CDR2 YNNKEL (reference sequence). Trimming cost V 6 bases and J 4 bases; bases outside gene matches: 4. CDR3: CASRQGARYEQYF. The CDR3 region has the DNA TGTGCCAGCAGACAGGGGGCAAGGTACGAGCAGTACTTC.

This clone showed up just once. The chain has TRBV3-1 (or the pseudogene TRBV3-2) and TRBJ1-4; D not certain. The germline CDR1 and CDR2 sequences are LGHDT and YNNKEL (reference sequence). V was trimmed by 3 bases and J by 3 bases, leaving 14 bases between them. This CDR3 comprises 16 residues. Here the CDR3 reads CASSHSGHASNEKLFF. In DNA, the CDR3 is TGTGCCAGCAGCCACTCCGGTCACGCCTCTAATGAAAAACTGTTTTTT.

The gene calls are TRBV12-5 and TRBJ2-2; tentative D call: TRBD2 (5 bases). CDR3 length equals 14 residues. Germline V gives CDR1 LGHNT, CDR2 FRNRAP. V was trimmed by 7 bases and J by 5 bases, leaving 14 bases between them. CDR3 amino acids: CASALDGGTGELFF. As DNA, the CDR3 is TGTGCTAGTGCTCTCGACGGCGGGACCGGGGAGCTGTTTTTT.

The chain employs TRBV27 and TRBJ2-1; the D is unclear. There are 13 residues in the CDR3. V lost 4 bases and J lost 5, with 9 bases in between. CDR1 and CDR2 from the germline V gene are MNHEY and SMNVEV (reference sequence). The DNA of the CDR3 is TGTGCCAGCAGTTCCACAGTTAACAATGAGCAGTTCTTC. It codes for CASSSTVNNEQFF.

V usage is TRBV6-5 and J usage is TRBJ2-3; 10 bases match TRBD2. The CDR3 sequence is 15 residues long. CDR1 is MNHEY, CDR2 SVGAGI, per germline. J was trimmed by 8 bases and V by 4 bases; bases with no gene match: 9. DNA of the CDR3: TGTGCCAGCAGTTCCCCTTCTAGCGGGGGAAGTACGCAGTATTTT. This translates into CASSSPSSGGSTQYF.

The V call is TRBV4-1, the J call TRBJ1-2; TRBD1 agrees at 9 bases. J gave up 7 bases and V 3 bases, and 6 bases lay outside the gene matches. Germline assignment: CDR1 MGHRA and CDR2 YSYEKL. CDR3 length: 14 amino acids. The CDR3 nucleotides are TGCGCCAGCAGCCACTTGACAGGGGGGGGTGGCTACACCTTC. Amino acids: CASSHLTGGGGYTF.

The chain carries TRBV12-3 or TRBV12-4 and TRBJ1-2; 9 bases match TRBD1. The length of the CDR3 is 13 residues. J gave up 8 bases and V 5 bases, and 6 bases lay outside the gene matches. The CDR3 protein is CASSLTGGGGYTF. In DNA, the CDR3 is TGTGCCAGCAGTCTCACAGGGGGCGGAGGCTACACCTTC.

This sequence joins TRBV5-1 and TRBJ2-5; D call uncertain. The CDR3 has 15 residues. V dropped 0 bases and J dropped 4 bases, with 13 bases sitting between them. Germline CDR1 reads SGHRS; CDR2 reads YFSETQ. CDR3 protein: CASSLEAVAGETQYF. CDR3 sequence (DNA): TGCGCCAGCAGCTTGGAGGCCGTAGCTGGAGAGACCCAGTACTTC.

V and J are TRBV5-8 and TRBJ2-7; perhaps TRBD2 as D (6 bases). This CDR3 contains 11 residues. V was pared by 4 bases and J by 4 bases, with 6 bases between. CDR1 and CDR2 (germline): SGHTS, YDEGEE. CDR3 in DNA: TGTGCCAGCAGCCGGGGGTACGAGCAGTACGTC. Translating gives CASSRGYEQYV.

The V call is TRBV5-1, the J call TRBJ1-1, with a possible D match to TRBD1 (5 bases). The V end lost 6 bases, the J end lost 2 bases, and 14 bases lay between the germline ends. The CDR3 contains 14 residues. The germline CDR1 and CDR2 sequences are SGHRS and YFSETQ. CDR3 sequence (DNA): TGCGCCAGCACCCCCTCGACAGCCAACACTGAAGCTTTCTTT. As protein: CASTPSTANTEAFF. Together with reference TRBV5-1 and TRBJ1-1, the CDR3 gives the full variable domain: KAGVTQTPRYLIKTRGQQVTLSCSPISGHRSVSWYQQTPGQGLQFLFEYFSETQRNKGNFPGRFSGRQFSNSRSEMNVSTLELGDSALYLCASTPSTANTEAFFGQGTRLTVV.

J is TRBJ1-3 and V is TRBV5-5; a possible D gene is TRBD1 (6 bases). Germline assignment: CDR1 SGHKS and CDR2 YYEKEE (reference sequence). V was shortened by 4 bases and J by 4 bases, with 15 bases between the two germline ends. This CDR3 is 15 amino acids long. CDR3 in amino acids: CASSTGWGQGNTIYF. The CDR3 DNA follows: TGTGCCAGCAGCACCGGATGGGGGCAAGGAAACACCATATATTTT.

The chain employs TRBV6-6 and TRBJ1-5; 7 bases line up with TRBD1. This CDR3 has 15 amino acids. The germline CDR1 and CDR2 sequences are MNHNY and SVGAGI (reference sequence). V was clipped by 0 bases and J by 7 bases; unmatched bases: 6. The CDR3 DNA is TGTGCCAGCAGTTACTCGTCCGGCAGGGGGCAGCCCCAGCATTTT. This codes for CASSYSSGRGQPQHF.

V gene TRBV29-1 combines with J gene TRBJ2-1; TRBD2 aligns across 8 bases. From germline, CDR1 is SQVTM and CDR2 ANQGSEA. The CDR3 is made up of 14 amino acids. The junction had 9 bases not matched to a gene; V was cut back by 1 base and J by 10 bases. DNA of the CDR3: TGCAGCGTTGAAGTCGGTAGCGGGGCCTCGGAGCAGTTCTTC. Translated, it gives CSVEVGSGASEQFF.